Below are 24 T cell receptor beta chains sequenced from a single sample in a study of blood T cell repertoires in COVID-19. Repertoires were generated with immunoSEQ multiplex PCR, while TCRdb's copy carries only in-frame clones and drops some. The table includes around 250,000 clones, roughly 83% detected once. The sequencing sample was made of peripheral blood. The receptors were sampled from a woman of 80 years or more with COVID-19, enrolled during active disease.

As DNA, the CDR3 is TGTGCCAGCTCACTCGGGACAGGGATGAACACTGAAGCTTTCTTT. This codes for CASSLGTGMNTEAFF. The chain has TRBV18 and TRBJ1-1, with 9 bases aligning to TRBD1. Germline-derived CDR1 and CDR2 are KGHSH and LQKENI. This CDR3 spans 15 amino acids. Germline trimming cut 4 bases from V and 0 bases from J; bases unmatched to any gene: 3.

The genes are TRBV7-3 and TRBJ2-1; 10 nucleotides align to TRBD1. CDR1 is SGHTA and CDR2 is FQGTGA in the germline V gene. CDR3 length: 13 residues. The V and J ends lost 9 bases and 6 bases, in that order; junction bases with no gene match: 5. For the CDR3, the DNA is TGTGCCAGTGGGACAGGGGCGGGCAATGAGCAGTTCTTC. It codes for CASGTGAGNEQFF.

The chain joins TRBV28 to TRBJ2-7; 8 bases fit TRBD2. Per germline, CDR1 MDHEN and CDR2 SYDVKM. The ends lost 6 bases at V and 7 bases at J; junction bases unmatched: 5. The CDR3 contains 12 residues. CDR3 sequence (DNA): TGTGCCAGCAGCCGGGGACTAGGTGAGCAGTACTTC. As protein: CASSRGLGEQYF.

A remark on this clone: Other DNA sequences from this sample encode an identical CDR3 as well. This sequence joins TRBV7-2 and TRBJ1-2; 8 bases align to TRBD1. The CDR3 spans 13 residues. Germline loops: CDR1 SGHTA, CDR2 FQGNSA. The V and J ends lost 5 bases and 4 bases, in that order; junction bases with no gene match: 3. The CDR3 DNA sequence: TGTGCCAGCAGCCCAGACAGGGGCTATGGCTACACCTTC. Residues: CASSPDRGYGYTF. The full variable domain, rest sourced from reference TRBV7-2 and TRBJ1-2, is GAGVSQSPSNKVTEKGKDVELRCDPISGHTALYWYRQSLGQGLEFLIYFQGNSAPDKSGLPSDRFSAERTGGSVSTLTIQRTQQEDSAVYLCASSPDRGYGYTFGSGTRLTVV.

V is TRBV24-1 and J is TRBJ2-2; TRBD1 aligns across 11 bases. CDR1 and CDR2 (germline): KGHDR, SFDVKD. With 4 bases clipped from V and 8 bases from J, the junction kept 11 bases outside the gene matches. This CDR3 has 17 residues. CDR3 region: CATSDPTGTGGSGELFF. The CDR3 bases are TGTGCCACCAGTGACCCCACCGGGACAGGGGGGTCAGGGGAGCTGTTTTTT.

The CDR3 region has the DNA TGTGCCAGCGCGGAGCAGGGCAGTTCACCCCTCCACTTT. Its translation: CASAEQGSSPLHF. The chain uses TRBV6-4 and TRBJ1-6; tentatively, D is TRBD1 (5 bases). V dropped 8 bases and J dropped 9 bases, with 14 bases sitting between them. The CDR3 contains 13 residues. Looked up from germline, CDR1 is MRHNA and CDR2 is SNTAGT.

This rearrangement joins TRBV6-5 to TRBJ2-7; 7 bases are a match to TRBD1. The length of the CDR3 is 14 residues. V was pared by 10 bases and J by 3 bases, with 12 bases of the junction left unmatched. CDR1 is MNHEY and CDR2 is SVGAGI in the germline V gene. CDR3 region: CATTPGGRVYEQYF. The CDR3 DNA is TGTGCCACCACCCCAGGGGGTCGAGTCTACGAGCAGTACTTC.

The rearrangement uses TRBV5-4 and TRBJ1-3; maybe TRBD1 (5 bases). The germline V and J ends were trimmed by 4 bases and 2 bases, with 13 bases remaining between them. The CDR3 is made up of 15 amino acids. CDR1 SGHNT and CDR2 YYREEE come from the germline V gene (reference sequence). CDR3 sequence: CASSTWGVPGNTIYF. The CDR3 nucleotides are TGTGCCAGCAGCACCTGGGGGGTCCCTGGAAACACCATATATTTT.

V is TRBV3-1 (or the pseudogene TRBV3-2) and J is TRBJ2-1; 9 bases are a match to TRBD2. The CDR3 loop spans 15 amino acids. The V segment lost 4 bases and the J segment 4 bases; nucleotides outside the gene matches: 5. The germline gives CDR1 LGHDT, CDR2 YNNKEL (reference sequence). The CDR3 DNA reads TGTGCCAGCAGCCTAGCGGGGGACTTTTACAATGAGCAGTTCTTC. Protein product: CASSLAGDFYNEQFF.

This clone has just one count. The V gene is TRBV6-4, the J gene TRBJ2-6, with D possibly TRBD1 on 6 matching bases. Looked up from germline, CDR1 is MRHNA and CDR2 is SNTAGT. The CDR3 is 17 residues long. V was cut by 4 bases and J by 1 base, with 14 bases left in between. The CDR3 DNA follows: TGTGCCAGCAGTGCCCAATCAGGGGTTTCTGGGGCCAACGTCCTGACTTTC. The encoded protein is CASSAQSGVSGANVLTF.

This clone showed up just once. The chain links TRBV5-1 to TRBJ2-1, with 15 bases fitting TRBD2. The CDR3 sequence is 18 residues long. With 4 bases clipped from V and 0 bases from J, the junction kept 5 bases outside the gene matches. CDR1 and CDR2 from the germline V gene are SGHRS and YFSETQ. CDR3 coding DNA: TGCGCCAGCAGCCCAGGGACTAGCGGGAGGAGCTCCTACAATGAGCAGTTCTTC. This translates into CASSPGTSGRSSYNEQFF. The full variable domain, completed using reference TRBV5-1 and TRBJ2-1, is KAGVTQTPRYLIKTRGQQVTLSCSPISGHRSVSWYQQTPGQGLQFLFEYFSETQRNKGNFPGRFSGRQFSNSRSEMNVSTLELGDSALYLCASSPGTSGRSSYNEQFFGPGTRLTVL.

This chain uses TRBV18 with TRBJ2-7, with unresolved D. The germline gives CDR1 KGHSH, CDR2 LQKENI. Trimming cost V 5 bases and J 7 bases, with 15 bases left between them. CDR3 length: 13 residues. The CDR3 loop is CASSAGTEREQYF. CDR3 DNA: TGTGCCAGCTCAGCTGGAACAGAAAGGGAGCAGTACTTC. Full variable domain (missing parts from reference TRBV18 and TRBJ2-7): NAGVMQNPRHLVRRRGQEARLRCSPMKGHSHVYWYRQLPEEGLKFMVYLQKENIIDESGMPKERFSAEFPKEGPSILRIQQVVRGDSAAYFCASSAGTEREQYFGPGTRLTVT.

This sequence joins TRBV14 and TRBJ1-1, with 10 positions matching TRBD1. This CDR3 is 15 amino acids long. From germline, CDR1 is SGHDN and CDR2 FVKESK. With V trimmed by 5 bases and J by 3 bases, 6 bases remained unmatched. Here the CDR3 reads CASSAWDRGHTEAFF. The CDR3 DNA sequence: TGTGCCAGCAGCGCGTGGGACAGGGGTCACACTGAAGCTTTCTTT.

This clone was picked up one time. The chain recombines TRBV21-1 with TRBJ2-7; TRBD1 was called by the table and not checked on the DNA. TRBV21-1 is given as a pseudogene. The CDR3 has 16 residues. The CDR3 loop reads CASSNWDNRTAYEQYV. In nucleotides, the CDR3 is TGTGCCAGCAGCAATTGGGATAACAGGACAGCCTACGAGCAGTACGTC.

The gene calls are TRBV29-1 and TRBJ2-5, with D tentatively TRBD1 (6 bases). This CDR3 contains 12 residues. Germline V CDR1 and CDR2: SQVTM, ANQGSEA. Trimming removed 6 bases from V and 5 bases from J, with 13 bases in between. This CDR3 is CSVLRGGETQYF. CDR3 nucleotide sequence: TGCAGCGTACTCAGGGGTGGCGAGACCCAGTACTTC.

The chain carries TRBV2 and TRBJ1-5; 8 positions agree with TRBD1. The CDR3 contains 18 residues. After removal of 5 bases from V and 2 bases from J, the junction contained 14 bases not matched to a gene. The V gene's germline CDR1 is SNHLY and CDR2 FYNNEI. This chain's CDR3 is CASSRRGMTGARNQPQHF. The CDR3 DNA follows: TGTGCCAGCAGTCGAAGGGGGATGACAGGGGCGCGCAATCAGCCCCAGCATTTT.

V is TRBV23-1 and J is TRBJ2-7; 9 nucleotides align to TRBD2. TRBV23-1 counts as an open reading frame of uncertain function. The CDR3 extends over 17 amino acids. Germline trimming cut 4 bases from V and 5 bases from J; bases unmatched to any gene: 15. CDR3 sequence reads: CASSLSQSGGLRHEQYF. The CDR3, as DNA: TGCGCCAGCAGTCTTTCTCAGAGCGGGGGGCTTCGGCACGAGCAGTACTTC.

V is TRBV19 and J is TRBJ1-2; no definite D call. The CDR3 consists of 11 residues. Germline CDR1 is LNHDA and CDR2 is SQIVND (reference sequence). The ends were cut back, 8 bases at V and 0 bases at J, with 4 bases in the middle. CDR3 region: CASATNYGYTF. In DNA, the CDR3 is TGTGCCAGTGCTACTAACTATGGCTACACCTTC.

This clone was found a few times. J is TRBJ2-1 and V is TRBV18, with a possible D match to TRBD2 (7 bases). The length of the CDR3 is 14 residues. The germline CDR1 and CDR2 sequences are KGHSH and LQKENI. The V end lost 3 bases, the J end lost 5 bases, and 11 bases lay between the germline ends. The CDR3 protein is CASSPRGADNEQFF. The CDR3 nucleotides read TGTGCCAGCTCACCCCGGGGGGCGGACAATGAGCAGTTCTTC.

V and J are TRBV7-3 and TRBJ1-2; TRBD1 is a possible D gene (5 bases). Germline V gene data show CDR1 as SGHTA and CDR2 as FQGTGA. The ends were cut back, 5 bases at V and 5 bases at J, with 15 bases in the middle. The CDR3 covers 14 residues. The CDR3 sequence: CASSPRGGGYGYTF. The DNA for the CDR3 is TGTGCCAGCAGCCCCCGGGGGGGAGGTTATGGCTACACCTTC.

The gene calls are TRBV5-1 and TRBJ1-5; D is ambiguous. V was trimmed by 9 bases and J by 0 bases, leaving 16 bases between them. This CDR3 region has 15 residues. Germline CDR1 and CDR2: SGHRS and YFSETQ. The CDR3 region has the DNA TGCGCCAACCGAAAAGCGGGAAGTAGCAATCAGCCCCAGCATTTT. This codes for CANRKAGSSNQPQHF.

The CDR3 reads CAINWGGVSTDTQYF. In nucleotides, the CDR3 is TGTGCCATCAATTGGGGGGGCGTTAGCACAGATACGCAGTATTTT. The V and J genes are TRBV10-3 and TRBJ2-3; tentatively, D is TRBD2 (7 bases). CDR1 and CDR2 (germline): ENHRY, SYGVKD. V was cut by 7 bases and J by 0 bases, with 14 bases left in between. CDR3 length: 15 amino acids.

In its sample, this clone was seen many times. The genes are TRBV5-1 and TRBJ2-2; 7 bases map to TRBD1. Germline loops: CDR1 SGHRS, CDR2 YFSETQ. The ends lost 6 bases at V and 5 bases at J; junction bases unmatched: 10. The CDR3 spans 15 residues. CDR3 coding DNA: TGCGCCAGCAACCGCCGGGACAGAGGGACCGGGGAGCTGTTTTTT. Its protein product is CASNRRDRGTGELFF.

This clone was seen only a few times. The chain couples TRBV30 to TRBJ2-2; 8 bases fit TRBD2. V lost 0 bases to trimming and J lost 0 bases; unmatched junction nucleotides: 3. CDR1 is GTSNPN, CDR2 SVGIG, per germline (reference sequence). The CDR3 length is 16 residues. This CDR3 is CAWSVRRGANTGELFF. In DNA form, the CDR3 reads TGTGCCTGGAGTGTACGGCGGGGGGCGAACACCGGGGAGCTGTTTTTT.